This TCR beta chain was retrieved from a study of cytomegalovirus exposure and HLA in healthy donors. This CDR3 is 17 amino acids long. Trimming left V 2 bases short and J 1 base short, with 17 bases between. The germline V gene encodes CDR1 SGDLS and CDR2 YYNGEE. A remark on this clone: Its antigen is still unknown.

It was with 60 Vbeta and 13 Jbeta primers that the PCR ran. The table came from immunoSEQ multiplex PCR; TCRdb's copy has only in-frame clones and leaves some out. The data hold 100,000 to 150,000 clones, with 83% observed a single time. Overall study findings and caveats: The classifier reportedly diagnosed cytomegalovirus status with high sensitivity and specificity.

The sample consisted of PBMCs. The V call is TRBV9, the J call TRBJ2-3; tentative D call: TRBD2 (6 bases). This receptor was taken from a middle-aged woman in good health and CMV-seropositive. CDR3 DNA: TGTGCCAGCAGCGTGGTGGCGGAGGGGCGGGGCACAGATACGCAGTATTTT. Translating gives CASSVVAEGRGTDTQYF.